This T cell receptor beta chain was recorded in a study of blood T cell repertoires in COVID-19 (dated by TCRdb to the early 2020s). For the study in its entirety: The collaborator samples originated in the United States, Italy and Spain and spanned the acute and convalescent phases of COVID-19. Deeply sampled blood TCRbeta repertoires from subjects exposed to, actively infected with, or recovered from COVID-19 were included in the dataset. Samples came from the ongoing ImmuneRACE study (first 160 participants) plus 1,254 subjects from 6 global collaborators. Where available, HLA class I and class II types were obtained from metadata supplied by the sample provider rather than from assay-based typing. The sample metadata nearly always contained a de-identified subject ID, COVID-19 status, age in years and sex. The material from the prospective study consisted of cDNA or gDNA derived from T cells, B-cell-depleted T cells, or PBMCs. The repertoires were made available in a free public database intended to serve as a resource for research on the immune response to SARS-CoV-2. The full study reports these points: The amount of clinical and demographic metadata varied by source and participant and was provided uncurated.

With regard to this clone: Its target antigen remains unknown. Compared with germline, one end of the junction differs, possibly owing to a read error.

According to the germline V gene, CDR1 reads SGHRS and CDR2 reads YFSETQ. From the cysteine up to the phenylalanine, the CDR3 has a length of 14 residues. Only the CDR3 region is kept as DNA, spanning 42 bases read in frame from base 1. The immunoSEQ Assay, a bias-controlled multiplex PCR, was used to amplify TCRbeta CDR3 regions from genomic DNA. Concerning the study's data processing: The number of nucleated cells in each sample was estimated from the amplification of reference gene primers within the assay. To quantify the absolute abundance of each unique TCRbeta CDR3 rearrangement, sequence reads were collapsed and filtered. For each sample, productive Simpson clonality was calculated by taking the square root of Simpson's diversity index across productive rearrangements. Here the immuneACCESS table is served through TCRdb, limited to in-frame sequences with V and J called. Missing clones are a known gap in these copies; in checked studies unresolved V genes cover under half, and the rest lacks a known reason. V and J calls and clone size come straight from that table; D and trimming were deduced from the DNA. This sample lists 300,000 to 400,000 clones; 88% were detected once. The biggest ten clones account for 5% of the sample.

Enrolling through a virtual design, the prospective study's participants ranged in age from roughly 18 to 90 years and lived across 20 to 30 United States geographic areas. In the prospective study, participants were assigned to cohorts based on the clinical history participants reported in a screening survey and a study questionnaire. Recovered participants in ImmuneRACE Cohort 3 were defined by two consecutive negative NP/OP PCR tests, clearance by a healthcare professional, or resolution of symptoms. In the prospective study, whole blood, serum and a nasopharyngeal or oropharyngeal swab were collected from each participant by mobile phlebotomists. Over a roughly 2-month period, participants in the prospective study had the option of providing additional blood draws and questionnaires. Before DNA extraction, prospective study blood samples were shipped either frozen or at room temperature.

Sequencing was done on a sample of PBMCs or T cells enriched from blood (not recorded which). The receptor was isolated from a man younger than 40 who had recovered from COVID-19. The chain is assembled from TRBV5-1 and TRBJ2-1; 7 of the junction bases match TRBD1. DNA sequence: TGCGCCAGCAGTTTGGCCGGGACAGACAATGAGCAGTTCTTC. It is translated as CASSLAGTDNEQFF.